Listed here is a single T cell receptor beta chain. Its binding antigen is unknown. Base qualities are not provided; no much larger clone lies one nucleotide away. This record comes from a study of T cells in narcolepsy (dated by TCRdb to between 2017 and 2018). Turning to the overall study: Healthy control donors were enrolled in the study alongside patients who had narcolepsy type 1 or type 2 (NT1, NT2). To look for autoreactive T cells in narcolepsy patients that target self-antigens of hypocretin neurons (hypocretin, TRIB2), the study used TCR Vbeta sequencing to follow clonotypes in blood and CSF.

The trim is 5 bases for V and 0 bases for J, with a gap of 10 bases between the germline ends. The germline V gene gives CDR1 as SGHVS and CDR2 as FQNEAQ. From its cysteine to its phenylalanine, the CDR3 spans 15 amino acids. Kept here is only the CDR3 DNA, which spans 45 bases and is read in frame from base 1. Memory CD4+ T cells were sorted ex vivo from peripheral blood of narcolepsy patients and healthy controls for TCR Vbeta sequencing. Library preparation used the immunoSEQ multiplex PCR assay. TCRdb took over this immuneACCESS table, retaining in-frame rearrangements with V and J assigned. Such tables are incomplete; in checked studies, under half of the missing clones stem from an unresolved V gene, and the remainder is unexplained. This sample is represented by fewer than 30,000 clones; approximately 85% of them were singletons. Clones ranked in the top ten supply roughly 1.4% of the sample.

General conclusions and limits of the study: Some blood memory CD4+ repertoires from patients and controls contained no sequences matching autoreactive T cell clones. Patients and controls had similar numbers of sequenced blood memory CD4+ clonotypes, with averages of approximately 40,000 in patients and 30,000 to 35,000 in controls. HCRT-specific and TRIB2-specific autoreactive clonotypes were highlighted in plots that compared CD4+ T cell clonotypes in CSF versus blood from the same patient. According to the report, autoreactive clonotypes were detected serially in the blood of the same patients and of different patients, but not in healthy controls.

The receptor comes from a human donor with narcolepsy. The sequence is built from TRBV7-8 and TRBJ2-2; TRBD2 is possibly the D segment (6 matching bases). The source material was CD45RA- memory CD4+ T cells from PBMCs. The sample's cell subset or site label, in plain terms: memory T cells sorted ex vivo from peripheral blood. The nucleotide sequence reads as follows: TGTGCCAGCAGCCGAAGCGGGCCGAACACCGGGGAGCTGTTTTTT. This codes for CASSRSGPNTGELFF. The reference TRBV7-8 and TRBJ2-2 proteins fill in what lies around the CDR3, so the full variable domain reads GAGVSQSPRYKVAKRGQDVALRCDPISGHVSLFWYQQALGQGPEFLTYFQNEAQLDKSGLPSDRFFAERPEGSVSTLKIQRTQQEDSAVYLCASSRSGPNTGELFFGEGSRLTVL.